This entry describes one T cell receptor beta chain. The antigen remains undetermined. The sample comes from a study of T cell responses to AZD1222 COVID-19 vaccine. Background on the study: Both about-4-week and about-12-week second-dose recipients were combined. Study findings and constraints: Baseline seropositivity occurred in only a handful of AZD1222 recipients. After the peak T cell response, and only then, were repertoires sampled. Possibly, clonal diversity was underestimated; donors were largely white British and included more females.

The CDR3 extends over 14 amino acids. Germline assignment: CDR1 MNHEY and CDR2 SVGAGI. The V and J ends lost 7 bases and 3 bases, in that order; junction bases with no gene match: 6. TCRdb's copy holds only in-frame clones and misses some; the assay was immunoSEQ multiplex PCR. The profile shows approximately 100,000 clones, approximately 90% of them singletons. This TCR derives from an adult in good health. Sequences were derived from peripheral blood, sampled on day 0 of AZD1222 vaccination. The chain employs TRBV6-5 and TRBJ1-1, with 9 nucleotides matching TRBD1. CDR3 residues: CASNWDRADTEAFF. DNA of the CDR3: TGTGCCAGCAATTGGGACAGGGCCGACACTGAAGCTTTCTTT.